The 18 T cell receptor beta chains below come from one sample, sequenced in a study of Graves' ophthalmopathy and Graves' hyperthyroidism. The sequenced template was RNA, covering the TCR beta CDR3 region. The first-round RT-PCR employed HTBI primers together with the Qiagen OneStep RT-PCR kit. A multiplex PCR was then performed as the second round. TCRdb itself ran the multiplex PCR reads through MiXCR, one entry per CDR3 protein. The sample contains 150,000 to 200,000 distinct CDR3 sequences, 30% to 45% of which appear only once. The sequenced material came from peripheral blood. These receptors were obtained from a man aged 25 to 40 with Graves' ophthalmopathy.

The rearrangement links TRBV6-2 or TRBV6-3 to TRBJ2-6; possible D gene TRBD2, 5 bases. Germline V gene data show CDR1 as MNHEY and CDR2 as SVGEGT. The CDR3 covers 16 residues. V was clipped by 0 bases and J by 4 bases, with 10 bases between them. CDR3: CASSYSRVGGANVLTF. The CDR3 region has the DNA TGTGCCAGCAGTTACTCGAGGGTCGGCGGGGCCAACGTCCTGACTTTC.

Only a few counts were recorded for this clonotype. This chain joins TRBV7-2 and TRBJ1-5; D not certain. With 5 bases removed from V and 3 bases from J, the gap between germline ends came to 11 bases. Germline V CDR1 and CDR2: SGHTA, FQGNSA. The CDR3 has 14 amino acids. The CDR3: CASSDGPFNQPQHF. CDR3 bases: TGTGCCAGCAGCGATGGACCTTTCAATCAGCCCCAGCATTTT.

The CDR3 DNA reads TGTGCCAGCAGTTCGGACAGGACGATGGGAAACACCATATATTTT. This translates into CASSSDRTMGNTIYF. The V and J genes are TRBV27 and TRBJ1-3; 7 nucleotides line up with TRBD1. CDR3 length equals 15 residues. V was pared by 4 bases and J by 4 bases, with 7 bases of the junction left unmatched. Germline CDR1 is MNHEY and CDR2 is SMNVEV (reference sequence).

The CDR3 loop is CASKAERIHYEQYF. The CDR3 DNA is TGTGCCAGCAAAGCAGAGAGGATCCACTACGAGCAGTACTTC. This sequence joins TRBV6-2 or TRBV6-3 and TRBJ2-7; D gene uncertain. Germline CDR1 is MNHEY and CDR2 is SVGEGT. Trimming removed 7 bases from V and 3 bases from J, with 16 bases in between. The length of the CDR3 is 14 residues.

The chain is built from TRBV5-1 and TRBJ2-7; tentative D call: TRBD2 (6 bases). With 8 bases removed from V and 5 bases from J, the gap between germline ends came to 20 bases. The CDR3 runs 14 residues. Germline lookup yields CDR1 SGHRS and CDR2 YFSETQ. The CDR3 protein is CARRPPGVTDEQYF. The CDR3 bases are TGCGCCAGGAGACCCCCGGGAGTGACGGACGAGCAGTACTTC.

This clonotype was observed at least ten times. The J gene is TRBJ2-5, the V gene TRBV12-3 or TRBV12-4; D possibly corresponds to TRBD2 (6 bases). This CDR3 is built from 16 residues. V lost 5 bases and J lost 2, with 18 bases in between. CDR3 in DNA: TGTGCCAGCAGTCCTATGCGGGGCGGGAATCAAGAGACCCAGTACTTC. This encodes CASSPMRGGNQETQYF.

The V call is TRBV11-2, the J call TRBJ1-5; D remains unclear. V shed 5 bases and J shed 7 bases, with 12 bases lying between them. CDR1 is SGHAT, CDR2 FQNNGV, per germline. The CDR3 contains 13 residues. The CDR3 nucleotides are TGTGCCAGCAGCCCCTACCTCCTACAGCCCCAGCATTTT. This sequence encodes CASSPYLLQPQHF.

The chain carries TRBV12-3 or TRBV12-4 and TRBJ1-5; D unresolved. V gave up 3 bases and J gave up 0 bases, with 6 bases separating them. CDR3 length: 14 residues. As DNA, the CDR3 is TGTGCCAGCAGTTTTTTGTCTAGCAATCAGCCCCAGCATTTT. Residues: CASSFLSSNQPQHF.

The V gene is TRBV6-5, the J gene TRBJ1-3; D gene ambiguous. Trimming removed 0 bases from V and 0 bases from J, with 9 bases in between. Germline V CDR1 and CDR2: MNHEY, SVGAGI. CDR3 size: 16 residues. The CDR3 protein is CASSYSGVRSGNTIYF. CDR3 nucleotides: TGTGCCAGCAGTTACTCCGGGGTTCGCTCTGGAAACACCATATATTTT.

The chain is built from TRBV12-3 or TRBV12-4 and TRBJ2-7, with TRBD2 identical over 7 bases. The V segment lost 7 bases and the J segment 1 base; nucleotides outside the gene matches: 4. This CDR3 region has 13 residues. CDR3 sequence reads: CASTRGGSYEQYF. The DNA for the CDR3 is TGTGCCAGCACTCGGGGAGGGTCCTACGAGCAGTACTTC.

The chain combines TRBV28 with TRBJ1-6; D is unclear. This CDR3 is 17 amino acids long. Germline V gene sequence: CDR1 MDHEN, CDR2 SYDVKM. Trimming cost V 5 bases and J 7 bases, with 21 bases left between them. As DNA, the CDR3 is TGTGCCAGCAGTACCAGCTCTTTCTTGGGGTCGAATTCACCCCTCCACTTT. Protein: CASSTSSFLGSNSPLHF.

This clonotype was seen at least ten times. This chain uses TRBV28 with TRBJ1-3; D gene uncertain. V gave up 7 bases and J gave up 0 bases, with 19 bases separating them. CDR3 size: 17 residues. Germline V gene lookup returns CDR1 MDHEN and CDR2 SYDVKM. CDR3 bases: TGTGCCAGCACCAACGCGGGAGAGGAGCCCTCTGGAAACACCATATATTTT. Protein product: CASTNAGEEPSGNTIYF.

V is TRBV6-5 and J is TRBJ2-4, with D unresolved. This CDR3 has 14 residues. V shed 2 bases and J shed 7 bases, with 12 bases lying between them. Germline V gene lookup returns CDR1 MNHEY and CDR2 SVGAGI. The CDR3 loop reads CASSYPSQTNIQYF. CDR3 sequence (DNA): TGTGCCAGCAGTTACCCTTCCCAGACCAACATTCAGTACTTC.

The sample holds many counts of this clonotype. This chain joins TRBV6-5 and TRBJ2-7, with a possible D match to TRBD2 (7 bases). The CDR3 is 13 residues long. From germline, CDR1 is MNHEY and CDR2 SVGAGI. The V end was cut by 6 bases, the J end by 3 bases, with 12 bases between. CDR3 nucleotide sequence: TGTGCCAGCAGGGGGGCTAGCGGCTACGAGCAGTACTTC. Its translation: CASRGASGYEQYF.

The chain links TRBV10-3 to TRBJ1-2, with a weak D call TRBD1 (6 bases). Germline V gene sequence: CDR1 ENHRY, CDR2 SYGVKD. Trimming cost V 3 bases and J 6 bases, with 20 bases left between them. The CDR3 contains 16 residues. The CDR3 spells CAISESWGRHSDGYTF. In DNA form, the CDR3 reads TGTGCCATCAGTGAATCTTGGGGGCGCCATTCGGATGGCTACACCTTC.

The CDR3 loop reads CASSLTSLWVSGNTIYF. DNA for the CDR3: TGTGCCAGCAGCTTAACGAGCTTGTGGGTCTCTGGAAACACCATATATTTT. The gene calls are TRBV7-2 and TRBJ1-3; no clear D. V lost 2 bases and J lost 0, with 14 bases in between. Germline V gives CDR1 SGHTA, CDR2 FQGNSA. CDR3 length equals 17 residues.

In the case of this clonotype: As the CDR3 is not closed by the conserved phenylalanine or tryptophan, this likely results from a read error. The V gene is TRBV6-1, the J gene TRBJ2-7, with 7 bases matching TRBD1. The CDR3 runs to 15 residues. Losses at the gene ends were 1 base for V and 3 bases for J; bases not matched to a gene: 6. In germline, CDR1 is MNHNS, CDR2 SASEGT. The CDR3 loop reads CASSEGTGLLYEQYL. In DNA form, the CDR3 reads TGTGCCAGCAGTGAAGGGACAGGCCTCCTCTACGAGCAGTACCTC.

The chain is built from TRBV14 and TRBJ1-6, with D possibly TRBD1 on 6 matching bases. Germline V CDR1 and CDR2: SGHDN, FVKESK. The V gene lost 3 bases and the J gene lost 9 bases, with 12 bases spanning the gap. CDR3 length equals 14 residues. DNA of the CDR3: TGTGCCAGCAGCCAGACAGGAAGGGGTTCACCCCTCCACTTT. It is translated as CASSQTGRGSPLHF.